This T cell receptor (beta chain) was identified in a study of shared clonotypes between healthy human individuals. Study observations and caveats: An effect of sequencing depth on clonotype sharing among donors was expected. Exclusively blood specimens were collected; tissue repertoires likely differ.

Remarks on this clone: Its antigen is currently unknown.

The material for each subset, its genomic DNA, was split evenly across several immunoSEQ plates. Per the original methods: From ImmunoSEQ came sequences covering only the junction and carrying no quality scores, so filtering differed. Libraries were prepared by immunoSEQ multiplex PCR; TCRdb keeps only in-frame clonotypes and omits some of them. For V, J and clone size, that table is used; D and trimming come from the DNA. The sample records around 500,000 clones, 79% being singletons. This CDR3 is 15 amino acids long. The V segment lost 3 bases and the J segment 3 bases; nucleotides outside the gene matches: 7. The germline V gene has CDR1 GTSNPN and CDR2 SVGIG (reference sequence).

The TCR originated in a middle-aged woman in good health. Some clones in this sample may be carry-over from other donors' samples. The chain carries TRBV30 and TRBJ2-2; 7 bases map to TRBD2. The sample comprised PBMCs. The CDR3 loop is CAWRRGESYTGELFF. CDR3 in DNA: TGTGCCTGGAGACGGGGGGAGTCCTACACCGGGGAGCTGTTTTTT.